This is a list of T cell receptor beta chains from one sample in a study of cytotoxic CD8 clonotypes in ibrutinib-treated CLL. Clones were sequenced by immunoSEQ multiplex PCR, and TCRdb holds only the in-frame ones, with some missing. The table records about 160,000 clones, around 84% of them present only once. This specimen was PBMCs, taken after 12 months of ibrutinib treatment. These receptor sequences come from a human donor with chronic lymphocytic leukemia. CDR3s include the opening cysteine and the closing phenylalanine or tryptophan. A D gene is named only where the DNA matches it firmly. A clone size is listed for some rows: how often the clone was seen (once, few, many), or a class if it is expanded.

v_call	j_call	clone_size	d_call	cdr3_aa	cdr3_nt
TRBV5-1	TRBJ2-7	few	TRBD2	CASTLGTSGYEQYF	TGCGCCAGCACCCTTGGGACTAGCGGCTACGAGCAGTACTTC
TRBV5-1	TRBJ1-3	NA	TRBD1	CASKTGDSGNTIYF	TGCGCCAGCAAGACAGGGGACTCTGGAAACACCATATATTTT
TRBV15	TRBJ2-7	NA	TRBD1	CATSRAGTGSYEQYF	TGTGCCACCAGCAGAGCCGGGACAGGGTCCTACGAGCAGTACTTC
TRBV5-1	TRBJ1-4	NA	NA	CASSFSGTSNEKLFF	TGCGCCAGCAGCTTCTCCGGGACGTCTAATGAAAAACTGTTTTTT
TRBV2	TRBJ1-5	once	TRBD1	CASSEDRGGQPQHF	TGTGCCAGCAGTGAAGACAGGGGAGGTCAGCCCCAGCATTTT
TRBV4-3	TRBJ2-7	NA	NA	CASSLEKLRSDSSYEQYF	TGCGCCAGCAGCCTAGAGAAATTAAGGTCTGATTCTTCCTACGAGCAGTACTTC
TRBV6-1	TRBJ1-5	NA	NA	CASSELGYNQPQHF	TGTGCCAGCAGTGAACTGGGGTACAATCAGCCCCAGCATTTT
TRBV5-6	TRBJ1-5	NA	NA	CASSLWGGSNQPQHF	TGTGCCAGCAGCTTGTGGGGGGGAAGCAATCAGCCCCAGCATTTT
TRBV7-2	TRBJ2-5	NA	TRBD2	CASSLGISGSRRETQYF	TGTGCCAGCAGCTTAGGCATTAGCGGGAGTCGGCGGGAGACCCAGTACTTC
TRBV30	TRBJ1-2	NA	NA	CAWDNYGYTF	TGTGCCTGGGACAACTATGGCTACACCTTC
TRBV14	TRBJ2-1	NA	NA	CASSRRAGVAYNEQFF	TGTGCCAGCAGCCGAAGAGCAGGGGTAGCCTACAATGAGCAGTTCTTC
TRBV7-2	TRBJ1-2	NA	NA	CASSLMAGNYGYTF	TGTGCCAGCAGCTTAATGGCGGGAAACTATGGCTACACCTTC
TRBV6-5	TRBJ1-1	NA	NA	CASRDGTLNTEAFF	TGTGCCAGCAGAGACGGGACGTTGAACACTGAAGCTTTCTTT
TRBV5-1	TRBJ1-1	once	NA	CASSLRSGSEAFF	TGCGCCAGCAGTCTGAGGAGTGGGAGTGAAGCTTTCTTT
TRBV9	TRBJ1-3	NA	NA	CASTRDGGNTIYF	TGTGCCAGCACCCGGGACGGCGGAAACACCATATATTTT
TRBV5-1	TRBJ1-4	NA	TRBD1	CASSSYGTGSGELFF	TGCGCCAGCAGCTCCTACGGGACAGGCTCCGGGGAACTGTTTTTT
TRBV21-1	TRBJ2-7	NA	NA	CASSKVLDRYHSYEQYF	TGTGCCAGCAGCAAAGTCCTGGACAGGTACCACTCCTACGAGCAGTACTTC
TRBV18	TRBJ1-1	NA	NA	CASSPFRQENTEAFF	TGTGCCAGCTCACCGTTTAGGCAGGAAAACACTGAAGCTTTCTTT
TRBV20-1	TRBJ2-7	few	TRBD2	CSAKGGYEQYF	TGCAGTGCAAAGGGAGGGTACGAGCAGTACTTC
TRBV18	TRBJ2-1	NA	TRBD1	CASSLDRGRENEQFF	TGTGCCAGCTCACTCGACAGGGGGCGCGAAAATGAGCAGTTCTTC
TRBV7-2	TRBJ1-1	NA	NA	CASSRTGNTEAFF	TGTGCCAGCAGCCGTACAGGGAACACTGAAGCTTTCTTT
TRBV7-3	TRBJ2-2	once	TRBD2	CASSLYGAGEGTGELFF	TGTGCCAGCAGCTTATATGGAGCGGGGGAGGGTACCGGGGAGCTGTTTTTT
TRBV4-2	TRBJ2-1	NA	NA	CASRHPGSPNNEQFF	TGTGCCAGCAGGCATCCGGGAAGTCCCAACAATGAGCAGTTCTTC
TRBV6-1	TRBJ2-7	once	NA	CASRSFSEQYF	TGTGCCAGCAGATCCTTTTCGGAGCAGTACTTC
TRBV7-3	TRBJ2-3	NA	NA	CASSFSRVDTQYF	TGTGCCAGCAGCTTCTCACGGGTGGATACGCAGTATTTT
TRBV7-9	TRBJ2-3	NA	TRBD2	CASSTASSGPRTDTQYF	TGTGCCAGCAGCACAGCATCTAGCGGACCCCGCACAGATACGCAGTATTTT
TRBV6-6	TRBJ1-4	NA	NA	CASRPGGGGEKLFF	TGTGCCAGCAGGCCGGGAGGAGGGGGTGAAAAACTGTTTTTT
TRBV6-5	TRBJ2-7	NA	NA	CATNSDSSYEQYF	TGTGCCACCAATAGTGACAGCTCCTACGAGCAGTACTTC
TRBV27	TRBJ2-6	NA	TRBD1	CASRITRTGGSGANVLTF	TGTGCCAGCAGAATCACAAGGACAGGGGGCTCTGGGGCCAACGTCCTGACTTTC
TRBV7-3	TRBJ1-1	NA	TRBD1	CASSNRDRGNTEAFF	TGTGCCAGCAGCAACCGGGACAGGGGGAATACTGAAGCTTTCTTT
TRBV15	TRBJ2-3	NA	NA	CATSRDGGNPDTQYF	TGTGCCACCAGCAGAGATGGGGGAAACCCCGATACGCAGTATTTT